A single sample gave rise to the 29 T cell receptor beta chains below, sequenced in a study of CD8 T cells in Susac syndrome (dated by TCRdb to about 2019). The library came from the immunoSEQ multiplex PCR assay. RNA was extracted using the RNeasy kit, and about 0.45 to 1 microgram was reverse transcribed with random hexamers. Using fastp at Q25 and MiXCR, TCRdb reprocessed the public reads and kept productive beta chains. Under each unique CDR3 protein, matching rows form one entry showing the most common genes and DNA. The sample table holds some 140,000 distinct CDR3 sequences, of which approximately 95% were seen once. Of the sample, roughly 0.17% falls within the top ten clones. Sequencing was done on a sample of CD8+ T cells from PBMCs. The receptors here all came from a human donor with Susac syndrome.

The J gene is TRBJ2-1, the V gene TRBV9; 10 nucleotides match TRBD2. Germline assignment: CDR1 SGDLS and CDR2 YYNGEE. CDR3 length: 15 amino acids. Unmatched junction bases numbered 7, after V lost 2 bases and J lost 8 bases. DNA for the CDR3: TGTGCCAGCAGCGTTTCAGCGGGAGGGAGCTATGAGCAGTTCTTC. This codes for CASSVSAGGSYEQFF.

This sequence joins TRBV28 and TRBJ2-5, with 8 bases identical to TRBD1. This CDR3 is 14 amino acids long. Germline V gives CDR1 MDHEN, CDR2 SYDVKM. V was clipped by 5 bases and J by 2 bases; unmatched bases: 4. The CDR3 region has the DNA TGTGCCAGCAGTGGACGGGACAGGCAAGAGACCCAGTACTTC. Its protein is CASSGRDRQETQYF.

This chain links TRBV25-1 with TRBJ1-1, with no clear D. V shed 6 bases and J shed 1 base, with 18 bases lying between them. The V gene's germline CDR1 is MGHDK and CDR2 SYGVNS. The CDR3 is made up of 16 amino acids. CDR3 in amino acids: CASSSIVDTKNTEAFF. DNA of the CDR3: TGTGCCAGCAGCTCTATAGTCGACACAAAGAACACTGAAGCTTTCTTT.

The CDR3, as DNA: TGTGCCAGCAGCCAACCATCACTAGGCACAGATACGCAGTATTTT. Translated: CASSQPSLGTDTQYF. This rearrangement joins TRBV7-3 to TRBJ2-3, with a weak D call TRBD2 (5 bases). V lost 5 bases to trimming and J lost 1 base, with 13 bases between them. The germline V gene encodes CDR1 SGHTA and CDR2 FQGTGA. The CDR3 length is 15 residues. The complete variable domain, with remaining parts taken from reference TRBV7-3 and TRBJ2-3, reads GAGVSQTPSNKVTEKGKYVELRCDPISGHTALYWYRQSLGQGPEFLIYFQGTGAADDSGLPNDRFFAVRPEGSVSTLKIQRTERGDSAVYLCASSQPSLGTDTQYFGPGTRLTVL.

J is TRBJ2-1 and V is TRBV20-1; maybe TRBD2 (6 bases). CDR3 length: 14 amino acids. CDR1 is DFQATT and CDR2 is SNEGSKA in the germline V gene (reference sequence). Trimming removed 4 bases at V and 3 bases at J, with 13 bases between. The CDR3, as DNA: TGCAGTGCTAAATCCGGGACTTACTACAATGAGCAGTTCTTC. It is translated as CSAKSGTYYNEQFF.

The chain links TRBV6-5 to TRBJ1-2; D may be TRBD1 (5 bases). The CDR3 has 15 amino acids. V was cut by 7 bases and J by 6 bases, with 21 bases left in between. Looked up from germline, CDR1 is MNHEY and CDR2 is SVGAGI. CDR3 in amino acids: CASTSFRLAGDGYTF. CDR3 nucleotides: TGTGCCAGCACCTCGTTTAGGTTGGCGGGGGATGGCTACACCTTC.

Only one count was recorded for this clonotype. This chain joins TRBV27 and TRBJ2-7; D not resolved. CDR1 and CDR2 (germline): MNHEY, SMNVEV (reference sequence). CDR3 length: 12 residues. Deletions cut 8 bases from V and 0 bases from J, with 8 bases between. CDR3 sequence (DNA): TGTGCCAGCGGGTGGAGCTCCTACGAGCAGTACTTC. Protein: CASGWSSYEQYF.

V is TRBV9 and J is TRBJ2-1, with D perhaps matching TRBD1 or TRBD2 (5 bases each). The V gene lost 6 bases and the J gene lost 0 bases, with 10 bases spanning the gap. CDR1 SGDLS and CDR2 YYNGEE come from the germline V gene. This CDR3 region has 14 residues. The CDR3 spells CASTLGTSYNEQFF. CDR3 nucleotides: TGTGCCAGCACACTGGGGACCTCCTACAATGAGCAGTTCTTC. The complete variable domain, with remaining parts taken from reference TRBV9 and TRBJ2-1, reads DSGVTQTPKHLITATGQRVTLRCSPRSGDLSVYWYQQSLDQGLQFLIQYYNGEERAKGNILERFSAQQFPDLHSELNLSSLELGDSALYFCASTLGTSYNEQFFGPGTRLTVL.

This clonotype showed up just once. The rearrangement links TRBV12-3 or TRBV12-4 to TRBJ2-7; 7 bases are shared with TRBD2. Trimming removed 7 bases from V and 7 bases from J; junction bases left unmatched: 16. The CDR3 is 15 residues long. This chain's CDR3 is CASTNEGGSQEEQYF. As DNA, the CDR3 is TGTGCCAGCACCAACGAGGGAGGGTCCCAGGAGGAGCAGTACTTC.

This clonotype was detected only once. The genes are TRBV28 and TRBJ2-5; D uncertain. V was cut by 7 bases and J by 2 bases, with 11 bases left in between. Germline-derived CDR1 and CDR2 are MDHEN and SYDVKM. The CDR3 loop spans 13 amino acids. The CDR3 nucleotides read TGTGCCAGCAATTCGGAGACTCAAGAGACCCAGTACTTC. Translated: CASNSETQETQYF.

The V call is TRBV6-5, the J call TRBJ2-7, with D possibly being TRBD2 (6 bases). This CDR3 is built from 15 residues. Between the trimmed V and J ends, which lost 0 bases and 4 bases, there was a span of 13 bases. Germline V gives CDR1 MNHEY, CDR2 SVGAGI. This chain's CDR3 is CASSYSGWGEYEQYF. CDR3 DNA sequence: TGTGCCAGCAGTTACTCCGGGTGGGGGGAGTACGAGCAGTACTTC.

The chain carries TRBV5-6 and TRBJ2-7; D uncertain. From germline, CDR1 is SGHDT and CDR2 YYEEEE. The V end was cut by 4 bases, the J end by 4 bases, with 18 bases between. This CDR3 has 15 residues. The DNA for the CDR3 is TGTGCCAGCAGCCCAACCGTCCTAGATGATTACGAGCAGTACTTC. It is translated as CASSPTVLDDYEQYF.

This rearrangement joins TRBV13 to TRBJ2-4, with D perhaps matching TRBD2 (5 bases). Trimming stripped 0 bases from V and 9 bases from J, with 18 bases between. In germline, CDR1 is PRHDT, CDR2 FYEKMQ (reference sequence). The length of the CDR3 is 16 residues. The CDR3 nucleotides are TGTGCCAGCAGCTTAGGCAGGCGGGTTGACTCGGGCATTCAGTACTTC. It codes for CASSLGRRVDSGIQYF.

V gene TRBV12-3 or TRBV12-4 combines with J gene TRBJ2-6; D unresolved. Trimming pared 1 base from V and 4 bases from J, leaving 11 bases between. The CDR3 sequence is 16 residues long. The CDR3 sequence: CASSLELSWGANVLTF. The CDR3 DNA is TGTGCCAGCAGTTTAGAGCTTTCTTGGGGGGCCAACGTCCTGACTTTC.

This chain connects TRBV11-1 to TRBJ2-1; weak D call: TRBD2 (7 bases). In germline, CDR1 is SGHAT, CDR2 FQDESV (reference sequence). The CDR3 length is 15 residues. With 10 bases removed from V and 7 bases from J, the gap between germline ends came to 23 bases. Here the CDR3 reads CATLGGGPNGNEQFF. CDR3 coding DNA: TGTGCCACCTTAGGGGGAGGGCCTAACGGGAATGAGCAGTTCTTC. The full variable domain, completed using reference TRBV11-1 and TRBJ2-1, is EAEVAQSPRYKITEKSQAVAFWCDPISGHATLYWYRQILGQGPELLVQFQDESVVDDSQLPKDRFSAERLKGVDSTLKIQPAELGDSAMYLCATLGGGPNGNEQFFGPGTRLTVL.

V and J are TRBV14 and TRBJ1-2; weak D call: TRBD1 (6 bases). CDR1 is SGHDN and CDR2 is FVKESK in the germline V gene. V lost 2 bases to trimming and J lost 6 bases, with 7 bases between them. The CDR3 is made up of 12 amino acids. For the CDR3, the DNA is TGTGCCAGCAGCCAATCAGGGGATGGCTACACCTTC. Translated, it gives CASSQSGDGYTF.

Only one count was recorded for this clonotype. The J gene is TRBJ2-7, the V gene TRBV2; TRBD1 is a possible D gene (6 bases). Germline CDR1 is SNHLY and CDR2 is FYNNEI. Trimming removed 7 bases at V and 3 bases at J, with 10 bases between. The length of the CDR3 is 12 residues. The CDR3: CASKGQFYEQYF. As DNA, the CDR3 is TGTGCCAGCAAGGGACAATTCTACGAGCAGTACTTC. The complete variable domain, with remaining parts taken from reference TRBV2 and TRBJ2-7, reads EPEVTQTPSHQVTQMGQEVILRCVPISNHLYFYWYRQILGQKVEFLVSFYNNEISEKSEIFDDQFSVERPDGSNFTLKIRSTKLEDSAMYFCASKGQFYEQYFGPGTRLTVT.

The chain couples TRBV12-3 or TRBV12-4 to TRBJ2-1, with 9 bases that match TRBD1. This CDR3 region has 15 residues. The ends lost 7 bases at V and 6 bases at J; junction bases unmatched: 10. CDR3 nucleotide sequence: TGTGCCAGCACCTTCCCGGGACAGGGCCCCAATGAGCAGTTCTTC. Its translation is CASTFPGQGPNEQFF.

The CDR3 sequence: CSVEDGQGEVDEKLFF. For the CDR3, the DNA is TGCAGCGTTGAAGATGGGCAGGGCGAAGTCGATGAAAAACTGTTTTTT. V gene TRBV29-1 combines with J gene TRBJ1-4; D may be TRBD1 (5 bases). CDR1 and CDR2 (germline): SQVTM, ANQGSEA. The V and J ends lost 0 bases and 6 bases respectively, with 17 bases between them. CDR3 size: 16 residues.

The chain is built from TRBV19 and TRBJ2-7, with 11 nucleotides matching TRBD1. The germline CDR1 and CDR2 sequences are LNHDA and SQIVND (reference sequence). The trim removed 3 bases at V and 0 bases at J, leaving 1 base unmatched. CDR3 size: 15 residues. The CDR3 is CASSMGQGGSYEQYF. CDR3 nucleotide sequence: TGTGCCAGTAGTATGGGACAGGGGGGCTCCTACGAGCAGTACTTC.

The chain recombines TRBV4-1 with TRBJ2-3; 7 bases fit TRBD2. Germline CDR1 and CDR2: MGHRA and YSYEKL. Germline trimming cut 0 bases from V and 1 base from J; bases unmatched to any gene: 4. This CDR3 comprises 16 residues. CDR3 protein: CASSQDWAGGTDTQYF. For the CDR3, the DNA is TGCGCCAGCAGCCAAGATTGGGCGGGAGGCACAGATACGCAGTATTTT.

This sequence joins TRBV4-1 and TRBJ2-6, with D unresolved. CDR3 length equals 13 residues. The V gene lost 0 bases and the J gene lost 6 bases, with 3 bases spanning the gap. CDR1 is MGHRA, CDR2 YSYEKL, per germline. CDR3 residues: CASSQDLANVLTF. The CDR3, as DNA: TGCGCCAGCAGCCAAGATTTGGCCAACGTCCTGACTTTC.

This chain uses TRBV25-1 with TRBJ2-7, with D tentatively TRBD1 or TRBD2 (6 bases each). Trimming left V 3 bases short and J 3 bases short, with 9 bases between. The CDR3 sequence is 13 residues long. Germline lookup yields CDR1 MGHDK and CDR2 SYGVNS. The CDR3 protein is CASSDGGFYEQYF. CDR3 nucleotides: TGTGCCAGCAGTGACGGGGGCTTCTACGAGCAGTACTTC.

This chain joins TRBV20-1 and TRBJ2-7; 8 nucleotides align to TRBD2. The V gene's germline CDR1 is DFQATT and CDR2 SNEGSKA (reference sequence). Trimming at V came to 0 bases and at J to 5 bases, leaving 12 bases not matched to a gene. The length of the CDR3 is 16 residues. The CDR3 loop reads CSARDPGLASGHEQYF. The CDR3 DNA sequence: TGCAGTGCTAGAGATCCTGGACTAGCCAGCGGGCACGAGCAGTACTTC.

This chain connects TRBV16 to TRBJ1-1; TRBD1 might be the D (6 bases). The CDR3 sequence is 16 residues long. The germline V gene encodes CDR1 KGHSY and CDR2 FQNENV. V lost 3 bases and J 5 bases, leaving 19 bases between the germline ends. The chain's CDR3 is CASSQPTGIRGTEAFF. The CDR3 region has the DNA TGTGCCAGCAGCCAGCCAACAGGGATAAGGGGGACTGAAGCTTTCTTT.

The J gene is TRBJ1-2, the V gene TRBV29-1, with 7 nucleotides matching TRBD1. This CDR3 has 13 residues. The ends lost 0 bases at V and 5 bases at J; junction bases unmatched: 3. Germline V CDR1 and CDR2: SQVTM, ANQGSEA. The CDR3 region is CSVEDGDSYGYTF. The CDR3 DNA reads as TGCAGCGTTGAAGATGGGGACAGTTATGGCTACACCTTC.

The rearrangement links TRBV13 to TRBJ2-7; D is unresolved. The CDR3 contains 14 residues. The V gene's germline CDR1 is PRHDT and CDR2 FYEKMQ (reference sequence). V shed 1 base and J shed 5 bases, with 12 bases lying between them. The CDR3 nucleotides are TGTGCCAGCAGCTTAGCCTCAAACACCGACGAGCAGTACTTC. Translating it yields CASSLASNTDEQYF.

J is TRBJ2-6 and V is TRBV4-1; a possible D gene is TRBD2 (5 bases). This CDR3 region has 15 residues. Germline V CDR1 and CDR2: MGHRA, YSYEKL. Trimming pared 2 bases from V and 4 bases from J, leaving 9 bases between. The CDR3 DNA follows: TGCGCCAGCAGCCAAATAGCGTTCGGGGCCAACGTCCTGACTTTC. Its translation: CASSQIAFGANVLTF.

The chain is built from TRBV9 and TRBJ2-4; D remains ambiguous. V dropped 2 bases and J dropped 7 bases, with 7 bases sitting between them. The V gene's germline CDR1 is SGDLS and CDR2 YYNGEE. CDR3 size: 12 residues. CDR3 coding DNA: TGTGCCAGCAGCGTGGACGGCAACATTCAGTACTTC. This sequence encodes CASSVDGNIQYF. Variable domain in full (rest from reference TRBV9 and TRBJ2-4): DSGVTQTPKHLITATGQRVTLRCSPRSGDLSVYWYQQSLDQGLQFLIQYYNGEERAKGNILERFSAQQFPDLHSELNLSSLELGDSALYFCASSVDGNIQYFGAGTRLSVL.